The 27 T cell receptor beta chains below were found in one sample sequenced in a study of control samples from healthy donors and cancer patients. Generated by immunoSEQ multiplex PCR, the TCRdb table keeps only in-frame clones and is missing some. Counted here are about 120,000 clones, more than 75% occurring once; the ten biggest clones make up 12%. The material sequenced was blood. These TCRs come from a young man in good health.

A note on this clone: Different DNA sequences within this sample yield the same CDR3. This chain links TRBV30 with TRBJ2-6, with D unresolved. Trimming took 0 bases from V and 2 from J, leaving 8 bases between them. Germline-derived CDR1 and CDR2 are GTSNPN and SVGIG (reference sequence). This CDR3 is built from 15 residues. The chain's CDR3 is CAWSVWGTGANVLTF. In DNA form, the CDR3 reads TGTGCCTGGAGTGTATGGGGAACTGGGGCCAACGTCCTGACTTTC. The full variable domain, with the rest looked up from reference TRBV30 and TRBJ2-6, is SQTIHQWPATLVQPVGSPLSLECTVEGTSNPNLYWYRQAAGRGLQLLFYSVGIGQISSEVPQNLSASRPQDRQFILSSKKLLLSDSGFYLCAWSVWGTGANVLTFGAGSRLTVL.

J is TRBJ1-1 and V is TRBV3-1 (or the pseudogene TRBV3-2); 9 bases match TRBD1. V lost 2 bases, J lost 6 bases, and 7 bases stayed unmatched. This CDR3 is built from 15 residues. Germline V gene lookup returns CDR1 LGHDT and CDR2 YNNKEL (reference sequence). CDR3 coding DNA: TGTGCCAGCAGCCAACGGGGACAGGGTGGCTCTGAAGCTTTCTTT. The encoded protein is CASSQRGQGGSEAFF.

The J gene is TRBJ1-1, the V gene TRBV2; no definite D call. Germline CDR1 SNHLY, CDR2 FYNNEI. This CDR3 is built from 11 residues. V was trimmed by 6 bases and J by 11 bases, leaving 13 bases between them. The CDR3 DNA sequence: TGTGCCAGCAGCGAGGACTTAGGGGCTTTCTTT. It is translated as CASSEDLGAFF.

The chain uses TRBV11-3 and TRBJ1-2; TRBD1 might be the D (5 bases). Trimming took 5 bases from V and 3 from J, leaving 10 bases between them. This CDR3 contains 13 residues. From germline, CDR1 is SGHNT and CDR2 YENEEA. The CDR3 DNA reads TGTGCCAGCAGCCCCCAGGGAGACTATGGCTACACCTTC. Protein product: CASSPQGDYGYTF. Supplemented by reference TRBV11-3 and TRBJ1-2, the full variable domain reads EAGVVQSPRYKIIEKKQPVAFWCNPISGHNTLYWYLQNLGQGPELLIRYENEEAVDDSQLPKDRFSAERLKGVDSTLKIQPAELGDSAVYLCASSPQGDYGYTFGSGTRLTVV.

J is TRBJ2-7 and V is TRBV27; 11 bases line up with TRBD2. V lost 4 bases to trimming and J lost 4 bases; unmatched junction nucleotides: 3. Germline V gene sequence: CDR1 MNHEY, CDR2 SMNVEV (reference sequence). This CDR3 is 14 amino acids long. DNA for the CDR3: TGTGCCAGCAGTTATACTAGCGGGGGTTACGAGCAGTACGTC. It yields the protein CASSYTSGGYEQYV.

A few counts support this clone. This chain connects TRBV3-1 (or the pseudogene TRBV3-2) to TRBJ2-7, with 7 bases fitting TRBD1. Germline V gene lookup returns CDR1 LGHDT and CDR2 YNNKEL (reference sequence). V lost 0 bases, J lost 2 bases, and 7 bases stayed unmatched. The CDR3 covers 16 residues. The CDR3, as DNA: TGTGCCAGCAGCCAAGATGGGACAGTGAAACCCTACGAGCAGTACTTC. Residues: CASSQDGTVKPYEQYF.

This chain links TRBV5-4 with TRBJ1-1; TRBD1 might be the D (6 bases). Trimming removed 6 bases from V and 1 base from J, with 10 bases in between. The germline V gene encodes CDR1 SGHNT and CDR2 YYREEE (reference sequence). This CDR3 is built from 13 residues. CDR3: CASTLQGNTEAFF. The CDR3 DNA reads TGTGCCAGCACCTTACAGGGGAACACTGAAGCTTTCTTT.

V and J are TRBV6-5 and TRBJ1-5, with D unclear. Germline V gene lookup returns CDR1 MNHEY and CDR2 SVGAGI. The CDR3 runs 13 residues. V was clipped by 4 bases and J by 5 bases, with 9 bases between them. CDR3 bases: TGTGCCAGCAGTTCAAGACCATATCAGCCCCAGCATTTT. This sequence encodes CASSSRPYQPQHF.

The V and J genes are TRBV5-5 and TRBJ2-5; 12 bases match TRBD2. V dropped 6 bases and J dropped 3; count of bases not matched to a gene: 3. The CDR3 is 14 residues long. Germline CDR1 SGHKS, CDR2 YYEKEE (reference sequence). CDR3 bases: TGTGCCAGCAACCTAGCGGGGGGGAAAGAGACCCAGTACTTC. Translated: CASNLAGGKETQYF.

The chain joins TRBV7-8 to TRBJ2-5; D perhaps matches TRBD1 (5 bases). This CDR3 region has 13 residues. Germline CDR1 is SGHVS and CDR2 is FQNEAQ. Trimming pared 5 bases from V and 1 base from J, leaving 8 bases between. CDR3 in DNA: TGTGCCAGCAGCCGTGACAGCCAAGAGACCCAGTACTTC. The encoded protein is CASSRDSQETQYF.

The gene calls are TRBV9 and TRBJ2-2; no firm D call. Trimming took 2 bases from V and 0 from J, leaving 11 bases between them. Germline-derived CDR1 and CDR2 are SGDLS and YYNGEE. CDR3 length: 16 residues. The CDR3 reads CASSVAPTANTGELFF. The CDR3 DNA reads TGTGCCAGCAGCGTGGCTCCGACTGCGAACACCGGGGAGCTGTTTTTT.

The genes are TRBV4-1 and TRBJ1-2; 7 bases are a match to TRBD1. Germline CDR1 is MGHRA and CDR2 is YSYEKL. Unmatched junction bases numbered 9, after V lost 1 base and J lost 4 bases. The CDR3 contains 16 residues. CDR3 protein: CASSQGRQGGSYGYTF. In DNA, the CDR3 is TGCGCCAGCAGCCAAGGTCGACAGGGCGGAAGCTATGGCTACACCTTC.

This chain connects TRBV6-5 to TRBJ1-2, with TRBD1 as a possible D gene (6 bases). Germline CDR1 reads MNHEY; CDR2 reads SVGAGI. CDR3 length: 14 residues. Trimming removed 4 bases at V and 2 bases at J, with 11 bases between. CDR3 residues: CASSSGGRNYGYTF. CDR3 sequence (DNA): TGTGCCAGCAGTTCTGGGGGGCGGAACTATGGCTACACCTTC.

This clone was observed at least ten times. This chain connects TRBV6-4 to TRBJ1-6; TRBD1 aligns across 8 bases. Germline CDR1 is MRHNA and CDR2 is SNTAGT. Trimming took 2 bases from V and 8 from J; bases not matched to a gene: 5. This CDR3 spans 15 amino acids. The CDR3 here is CASSDRAGGDSPLHF. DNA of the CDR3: TGTGCCAGCAGTGACAGGGCAGGGGGCGATTCACCCCTCCACTTT.

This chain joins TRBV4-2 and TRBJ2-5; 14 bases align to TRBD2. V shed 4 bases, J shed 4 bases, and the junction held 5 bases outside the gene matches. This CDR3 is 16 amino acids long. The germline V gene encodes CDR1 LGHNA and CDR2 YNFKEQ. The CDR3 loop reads CASSPGTSGGAETQYF. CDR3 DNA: TGTGCCAGCAGCCCTGGGACTAGCGGGGGTGCAGAGACCCAGTACTTC.

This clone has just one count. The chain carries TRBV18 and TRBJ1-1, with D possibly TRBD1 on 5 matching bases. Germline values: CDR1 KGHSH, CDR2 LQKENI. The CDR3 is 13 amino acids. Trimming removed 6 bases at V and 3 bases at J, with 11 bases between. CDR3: CASSGGPDTEAFF. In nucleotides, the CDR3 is TGTGCCAGCTCCGGGGGTCCCGACACTGAAGCTTTCTTT.

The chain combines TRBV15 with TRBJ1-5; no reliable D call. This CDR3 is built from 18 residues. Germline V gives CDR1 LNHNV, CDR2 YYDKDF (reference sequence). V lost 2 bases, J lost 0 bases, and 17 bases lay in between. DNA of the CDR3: TGTGCCACCAGCAGAAGAGGCCAGCGCCCCTATAGCAATCAGCCCCAGCATTTT. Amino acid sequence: CATSRRGQRPYSNQPQHF.

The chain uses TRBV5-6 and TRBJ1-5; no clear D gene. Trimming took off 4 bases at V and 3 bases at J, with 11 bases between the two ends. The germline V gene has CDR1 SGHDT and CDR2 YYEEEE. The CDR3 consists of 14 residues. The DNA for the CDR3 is TGTGCCAGCAGCCTGGACCGAAACAATCAGCCCCAGCATTTT. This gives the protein CASSLDRNNQPQHF.

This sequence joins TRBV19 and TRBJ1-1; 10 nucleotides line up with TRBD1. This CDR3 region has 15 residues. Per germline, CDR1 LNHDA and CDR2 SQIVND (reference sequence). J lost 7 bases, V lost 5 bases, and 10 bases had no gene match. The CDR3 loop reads CASSDPGQGLGEAFF. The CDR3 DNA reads TGTGCCAGTAGTGACCCGGGACAGGGGTTAGGTGAAGCTTTCTTT.

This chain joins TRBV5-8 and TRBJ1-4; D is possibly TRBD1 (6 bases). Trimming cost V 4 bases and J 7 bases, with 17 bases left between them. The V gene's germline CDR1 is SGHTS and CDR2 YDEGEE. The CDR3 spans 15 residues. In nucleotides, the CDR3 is TGTGCCAGCAGCCGTACGGGGGGGGCTAGTGAAAAACTGTTTTTT. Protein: CASSRTGGASEKLFF.

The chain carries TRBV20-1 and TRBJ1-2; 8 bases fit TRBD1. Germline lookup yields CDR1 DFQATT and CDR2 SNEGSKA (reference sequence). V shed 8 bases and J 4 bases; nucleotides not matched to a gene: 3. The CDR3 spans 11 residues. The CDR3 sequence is CSPGQGYGYTF. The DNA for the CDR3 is TGCAGTCCCGGACAGGGCTATGGCTACACCTTC.

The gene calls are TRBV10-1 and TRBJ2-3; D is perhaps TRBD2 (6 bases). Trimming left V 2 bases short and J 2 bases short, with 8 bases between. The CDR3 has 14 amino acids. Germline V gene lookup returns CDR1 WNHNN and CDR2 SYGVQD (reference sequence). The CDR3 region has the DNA TGCGCCAGCAGTGAGACGGGGGACACAGATACGCAGTATTTT. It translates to CASSETGDTDTQYF.

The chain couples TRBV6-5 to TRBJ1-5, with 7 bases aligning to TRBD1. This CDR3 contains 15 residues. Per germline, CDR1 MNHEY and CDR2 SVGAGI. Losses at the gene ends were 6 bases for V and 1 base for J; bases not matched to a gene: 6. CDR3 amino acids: CASSQSGGSNQPQHF. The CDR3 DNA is TGTGCCAGCAGCCAATCAGGGGGGAGCAATCAGCCCCAGCATTTT.

The CDR3 nucleotides read TGTGCCAGCAGCTCCTGGGACAGGGGAACCGGGGAGCTGTTTTTT. Its protein is CASSSWDRGTGELFF. This chain joins TRBV5-8 and TRBJ2-2; 10 bases are a match to TRBD1. Germline V gene sequence: CDR1 SGHTS, CDR2 YDEGEE. The CDR3 is 15 amino acids. Losses at the gene ends were 3 bases for V and 5 bases for J; bases not matched to a gene: 4.

The chain's CDR3 is CATSGDRGRDGYTF. Here the CDR3 DNA reads TGCGCCACCTCAGGGGACAGGGGGCGAGATGGCTACACCTTC. The V gene is TRBV10-2, the J gene TRBJ1-2; 12 bases align to TRBD1. Germline V gives CDR1 WSHSY, CDR2 SAAADI. Trimming cost V 10 bases and J 6 bases; bases outside gene matches: 9. The length of the CDR3 is 14 residues.

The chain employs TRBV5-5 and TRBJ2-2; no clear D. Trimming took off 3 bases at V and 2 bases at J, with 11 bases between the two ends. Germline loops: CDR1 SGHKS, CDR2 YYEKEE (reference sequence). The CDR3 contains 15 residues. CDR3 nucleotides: TGTGCCAGCAGCTACCTTGACGTAAACACCGGGGAGCTGTTTTTT. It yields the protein CASSYLDVNTGELFF.

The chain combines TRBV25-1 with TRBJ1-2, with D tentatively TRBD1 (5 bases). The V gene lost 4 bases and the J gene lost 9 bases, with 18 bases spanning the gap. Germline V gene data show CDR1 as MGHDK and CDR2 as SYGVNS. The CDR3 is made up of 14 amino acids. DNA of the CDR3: TGTGCCAGCAGTGGCCTGGGGGTCGTTTTGAGCTACACCTTC. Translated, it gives CASSGLGVVLSYTF.